The text below deals with one TCR beta chain. The sample is drawn from a study of blood T cell repertoires in COVID-19. Across the study: Samples taken during acute and convalescent COVID-19 were collected in the United States, Italy and Spain. From T cells, B-cell-depleted T cells, or PBMCs came the material, which was cDNA or gDNA.

The germline CDR1 and CDR2 sequences are SNHLY and FYNNEI. V lost 7 bases, J lost 6 bases, and 10 bases stayed unmatched. CDR3 length equals 15 residues. In the authors' methods: Amplifying reference gene primers gave estimates of nucleated cell counts. Produced via immunoSEQ multiplex PCR; TCRdb's table is partial and in-frame only. V, J and clone size reflect that table, while D and trimming were determined from the DNA. The repertoire holds roughly 140,000 clones, 76% seen once, with approximately 3.7% in the top ten. The sample was peripheral blood. The sequence derives from a woman over 75 with acute or convalescent COVID-19. The V and J genes are TRBV2 and TRBJ1-5; 9 nucleotides agree with TRBD1. The CDR3 DNA reads as TGTGCCAGCACCGAAGGACAGGGGCCGGGTCAGCCCCAGCATTTT. Residues: CASTEGQGPGQPQHF.